The 30 T cell receptor beta chains presented below share a single source sample, sequenced in a study of blood T cell repertoires in COVID-19. Profiled with immunoSEQ multiplex PCR; TCRdb holds only in-frame clones, not every one. The repertoire consists of about 150,000 clones, with 65% to 90% occurring once and the leading ten covering 9.5% to 13%. Sequenced: peripheral blood. Every receptor here comes from a woman aged 55 to 70 with COVID-19, enrolled during active disease.

The chain joins TRBV5-4 to TRBJ1-6; TRBD1 aligns across 7 bases. V was clipped by 4 bases and J by 8 bases; unmatched bases: 12. Per the germline V gene, CDR1 is SGHNT and CDR2 is YYREEE (reference sequence). This CDR3 is built from 16 residues. CDR3 DNA sequence: TGTGCCAGCAGCGACAACAGGGGAGGCGGGGATTCACCCCTCCACTTT. It specifies CASSDNRGGGDSPLHF.

The genes are TRBV6-5 and TRBJ2-3; D remains unclear. The V end lost 7 bases, the J end lost 2 bases, and 13 bases lay between the germline ends. The CDR3 contains 14 residues. Germline V gives CDR1 MNHEY, CDR2 SVGAGI. The CDR3 nucleotides read TGTGCCAGCACCTACTCTCAGGCCACAGATACGCAGTATTTT. Residues: CASTYSQATDTQYF.

The chain combines TRBV6-4 with TRBJ2-5, with a tentative D call TRBD2 (6 bases). Germline V gene lookup returns CDR1 MRHNA and CDR2 SNTAGT. The CDR3 has 16 residues. Trimming removed 3 bases at V and 2 bases at J, with 16 bases between. The DNA of the CDR3 is TGTGCCAGCAGTGATCGCGACCGGGACTCGCAAGAGACCCAGTACTTC. This sequence encodes CASSDRDRDSQETQYF.

In this sample, this clone turned up a few times. J is TRBJ1-1 and V is TRBV5-1; TRBD1 agrees at 7 bases. The CDR3 sequence is 12 residues long. Germline trimming cut 0 bases from V and 7 bases from J; bases unmatched to any gene: 0. Per the germline V gene, CDR1 is SGHRS and CDR2 is YFSETQ. The CDR3 nucleotides are TGCGCCAGCAGCTTGGGGGACAGTGAAGCTTTCTTT. Protein product: CASSLGDSEAFF.

The chain couples TRBV6-2 or TRBV6-3 to TRBJ2-1; D remains unclear. Trimming shortened V by 0 bases and J by 7 bases, and 4 bases separated the two germline ends. The CDR3 loop spans 12 amino acids. Germline-derived CDR1 and CDR2 are MNHEY and SVGEGT. CDR3 sequence (DNA): TGTGCCAGCAGTTACTCTCTGAATGAGCAGTTCTTC. Translation: CASSYSLNEQFF.

This chain connects TRBV18 to TRBJ1-3, with 11 bases fitting TRBD1. The CDR3 has 17 residues. Germline V gene data show CDR1 as KGHSH and CDR2 as LQKENI. J gave up 0 bases and V 6 bases, and 7 bases lay outside the gene matches. CDR3 DNA sequence: TGTGCCAGCTCCCCGGGACAGGGGGACCTCTCTGGAAACACCATATATTTT. This gives the protein CASSPGQGDLSGNTIYF.

The chain links TRBV6-1 to TRBJ1-4; the D is unclear. Germline-derived CDR1 and CDR2 are MNHNS and SASEGT. This CDR3 is built from 11 residues. Trimming stripped 2 bases from V and 13 bases from J, with 8 bases between. The CDR3: CASSETGRLFF. In nucleotides, the CDR3 is TGTGCCAGCAGTGAAACCGGGAGACTGTTTTTT.

The V call is TRBV5-5, the J call TRBJ1-2; TRBD1 matches 8 bases. Germline V gene sequence: CDR1 SGHKS, CDR2 YYEKEE (reference sequence). V lost 5 bases and J lost 5; bases outside the gene matches: 5. The CDR3 has 13 amino acids. CDR3 in DNA: TGTGCCAGCAGTGGGCAGGGGGCGTATGGCTACACCTTC. This gives the protein CASSGQGAYGYTF. Combining the CDR3 with reference TRBV5-5 and TRBJ1-2 gives the whole variable domain DAGVTQSPTHLIKTRGQQVTLRCSPISGHKSVSWYQQVLGQGPQFIFQYYEKEERGRGNFPDRFSARQFPNYSSELNVNALLLGDSALYLCASSGQGAYGYTFGSGTRLTVV.

This rearrangement joins TRBV7-7 to TRBJ1-1, with D unclear. V was cut by 0 bases and J by 1 base, with 6 bases left in between. The CDR3 has 14 residues. Germline V lookup: CDR1 SSHAT, CDR2 FNYEAQ (reference sequence). The CDR3: CASSLATENTEAFF. DNA for the CDR3: TGTGCCAGCAGCTTAGCGACTGAGAACACTGAAGCTTTCTTT.

The chain has TRBV19 and TRBJ1-4, with D perhaps TRBD1 (6 bases). Germline V lookup: CDR1 LNHDA, CDR2 SQIVND (reference sequence). V gave up 9 bases and J gave up 4 bases, with 18 bases separating them. There are 15 residues in the CDR3. CDR3: CASWQGGWDNEKLFF. The CDR3 DNA sequence: TGTGCCAGCTGGCAAGGGGGATGGGATAATGAAAAACTGTTTTTT. Complete variable domain (other parts from reference TRBV19 and TRBJ1-4): DGGITQSPKYLFRKEGQNVTLSCEQNLNHDAMYWYRQDPGQGLRLIYYSQIVNDFQKGDIAEGYSVSREKKESFPLTVTSAQKNPTAFYLCASWQGGWDNEKLFFGSGTQLSVL.

The rearrangement uses TRBV6-6 and TRBJ2-2, with 11 bases aligning to TRBD2. CDR1 and CDR2 (germline): MNHNY, SVGAGI (reference sequence). J was trimmed by 6 bases and V by 4 bases; bases with no gene match: 4. The CDR3 contains 15 residues. The CDR3 sequence is CASSFSGGVPGELFF. DNA of the CDR3: TGTGCCAGCAGTTTTAGCGGGGGGGTCCCCGGGGAGCTGTTTTTT.

The chain couples TRBV19 to TRBJ2-1; D perhaps matches TRBD2 (6 bases). Trimming left V 6 bases short and J 7 bases short, with 19 bases between. The CDR3 sequence is 15 residues long. The germline V gene encodes CDR1 LNHDA and CDR2 SQIVND (reference sequence). The chain's CDR3 is CASRFSGGAGNEQFF. CDR3 nucleotides: TGTGCCAGTAGATTTAGCGGAGGGGCGGGTAATGAGCAGTTCTTC.

The rearrangement uses TRBV9 and TRBJ2-5; D might be TRBD2 (6 bases). Deletions cut 5 bases from V and 0 bases from J, with 8 bases between. The CDR3 consists of 13 residues. CDR1 and CDR2 (germline): SGDLS, YYNGEE. Here the CDR3 DNA reads TGTGCCAGCAGTGGGGGGTACCAAGAGACCCAGTACTTC. Translation: CASSGGYQETQYF.

The chain employs TRBV3-1 (or the pseudogene TRBV3-2) and TRBJ2-1, with unresolved D. V lost 1 base and J 5 bases, leaving 12 bases between the germline ends. Germline V gene sequence: CDR1 LGHDT, CDR2 YNNKEL (reference sequence). The CDR3 covers 15 residues. The DNA of the CDR3 is TGTGCCAGCAGCCAAGGTTTTAGCACCGACAATGAGCAGTTCTTC. Translating it yields CASSQGFSTDNEQFF.

Notes on this clone: At one of its ends the junction is not consistent with the germline gene, which may arise from a read error. The chain carries TRBV11-2 and TRBJ1-1; 7 bases are a match to TRBD1. The CDR3 is made up of 11 amino acids. The germline gives CDR1 SGHAT, CDR2 FQNNGV. The CDR3 DNA reads as TGTGCCAGCAGCAACCGGGACAGCCCCCATTTT. Translating it yields CASSNRDSPHF.

In this sample, this clone turned up a few times. This chain links TRBV30 with TRBJ1-5; the match to TRBD1 covers 7 bases. CDR1 is GTSNPN and CDR2 is SVGIG in the germline V gene (reference sequence). V shed 4 bases and J 6 bases; nucleotides not matched to a gene: 12. The CDR3 contains 15 residues. The CDR3 loop is CAWTPGAGGSQPQHF. As DNA, the CDR3 is TGTGCCTGGACCCCAGGGGCAGGGGGAAGTCAGCCCCAGCATTTT.

The gene calls are TRBV29-1 and TRBJ2-2; tentatively, D is TRBD1 (6 bases). From germline, CDR1 is SQVTM and CDR2 ANQGSEA. V dropped 4 bases and J dropped 4 bases, with 19 bases sitting between them. The CDR3 consists of 16 residues. For the CDR3, the DNA is TGCAGCGTTGGAATGGTTGGGGGCGCGGGCACCGGGGAGCTGTTTTTT. It specifies CSVGMVGGAGTGELFF.

The chain carries TRBV12-3 or TRBV12-4 and TRBJ2-7; a possible D gene is TRBD1 (6 bases). This CDR3 region has 13 residues. Trimming pared 2 bases from V and 5 bases from J, leaving 10 bases between. CDR3 DNA sequence: TGTGCCAGCAGTTTACAGGGGTGGAACGAGCAGTACTTC. This translates into CASSLQGWNEQYF.

The rearrangement uses TRBV19 and TRBJ1-5; 8 nucleotides agree with TRBD1. The ends lost 4 bases at V and 4 bases at J; junction bases unmatched: 12. The germline V gene has CDR1 LNHDA and CDR2 SQIVND (reference sequence). This CDR3 region has 17 residues. The CDR3 reads CASSSVGAGGVNQPQHF. CDR3 coding DNA: TGTGCCAGTAGTAGCGTTGGGGCAGGGGGCGTAAATCAGCCCCAGCATTTT.

J is TRBJ1-6 and V is TRBV4-1; D not resolved. Germline CDR1 and CDR2: MGHRA and YSYEKL. The CDR3 is 12 amino acids. The ends were cut back, 6 bases at V and 6 bases at J, with 6 bases in the middle. The CDR3 reads CASSLVNSPLHF. The CDR3 bases are TGCGCCAGCAGTCTAGTTAATTCACCCCTCCACTTT.

This chain uses TRBV11-2 with TRBJ1-4; TRBD1 matches at 8 bases. This CDR3 is 16 amino acids long. V lost 3 bases to trimming and J lost 5 bases; unmatched junction nucleotides: 8. In germline, CDR1 is SGHAT, CDR2 FQNNGV. In DNA, the CDR3 is TGTGCCAGCAGCTTGATTGGACAGGGCTTAAATGAAAAACTGTTTTTT. Amino acids: CASSLIGQGLNEKLFF.

The genes are TRBV7-3 and TRBJ2-3; D perhaps matches TRBD1 (5 bases). This CDR3 has 15 residues. Germline V gene lookup returns CDR1 SGHTA and CDR2 FQGTGA. Deletions cut 5 bases from V and 0 bases from J, with 12 bases between. The CDR3 here is CASSAGLTSTDTQYF. The CDR3 DNA is TGTGCCAGCAGCGCAGGGCTGACTAGCACAGATACGCAGTATTTT.

This sequence joins TRBV3-1 (or the pseudogene TRBV3-2) and TRBJ1-4; D call uncertain. CDR1 is LGHDT and CDR2 is YNNKEL in the germline V gene (reference sequence). The CDR3 sequence is 13 residues long. The ends were cut back, 1 base at V and 8 bases at J, with 8 bases in the middle. CDR3 sequence (DNA): TGTGCCAGCAGCCAAGGCCTAAAGGAAAAACTGTTTTTT. It specifies CASSQGLKEKLFF.

This clone was seen a single time. This chain connects TRBV5-1 to TRBJ1-6, with D unresolved. V lost 7 bases and J 7 bases, leaving 15 bases between the germline ends. The CDR3 runs 14 residues. Germline assignment: CDR1 SGHRS and CDR2 YFSETQ. In DNA form, the CDR3 reads TGCGCCAGCGGCAGCGGGTCAGAAAATTCACCCCTCCACTTT. Translation: CASGSGSENSPLHF.

The V and J genes are TRBV6-1 and TRBJ2-7; possibly TRBD1 for D (7 bases). Germline V gene lookup returns CDR1 MNHNS and CDR2 SASEGT. V was pared by 3 bases and J by 4 bases, with 25 bases between. CDR3 length: 18 residues. This CDR3 is CASSDGWTGRPRGYEQYV. The CDR3 nucleotides are TGTGCCAGCAGTGATGGATGGACAGGACGCCCGCGGGGATACGAGCAGTACGTC.

J is TRBJ2-2 and V is TRBV7-7, with 9 bases fitting TRBD1. V was clipped by 1 base and J by 3 bases; unmatched bases: 3. The CDR3 has 16 residues. CDR1 and CDR2 from the germline V gene are SSHAT and FNYEAQ (reference sequence). The CDR3 bases are TGTGCCAGCAGCTTAGAGGGGACAGGGTACACCGGGGAGCTGTTTTTT. It is translated as CASSLEGTGYTGELFF.

J is TRBJ1-4 and V is TRBV19; D gene unclear. The germline gives CDR1 LNHDA, CDR2 SQIVND (reference sequence). Deletions cut 3 bases from V and 0 bases from J, with 11 bases between. The CDR3 has 16 amino acids. Here the CDR3 reads CASSIGPGATNEKLFF. The DNA for the CDR3 is TGTGCCAGTAGTATCGGTCCCGGTGCAACTAATGAAAAACTGTTTTTT.

The V call is TRBV2, the J call TRBJ1-6; 11 bases map to TRBD1. J was trimmed by 13 bases and V by 6 bases; bases with no gene match: 5. Looked up from germline, CDR1 is SNHLY and CDR2 is FYNNEI. CDR3 size: 13 residues. The CDR3 spells CASRDRGRGPLHF. CDR3 in DNA: TGTGCCAGCAGGGACAGGGGGCGCGGGCCCCTCCACTTT. Full variable domain (missing parts from reference TRBV2 and TRBJ1-6): EPEVTQTPSHQVTQMGQEVILRCVPISNHLYFYWYRQILGQKVEFLVSFYNNEISEKSEIFDDQFSVERPDGSNFTLKIRSTKLEDSAMYFCASRDRGRGPLHFGNGTRLTVT.

The rearrangement uses TRBV20-1 and TRBJ1-5; TRBD1 matches at 9 bases. V dropped 3 bases and J dropped 1; count of bases not matched to a gene: 1. Germline CDR1 and CDR2: DFQATT and SNEGSKA (reference sequence). This CDR3 region has 14 residues. CDR3 sequence reads: CSASGQGSNQPQHF. For the CDR3, the DNA is TGCAGTGCTAGTGGACAGGGGAGCAATCAGCCCCAGCATTTT.

The chain joins TRBV6-4 to TRBJ1-2; 7 bases line up with TRBD1. Trimming cost V 6 bases and J 2 bases; bases outside gene matches: 9. Germline CDR1 and CDR2: MRHNA and SNTAGT. The CDR3 spans 15 residues. The CDR3 sequence is CASRADRTGNYGYTF. CDR3 in DNA: TGTGCCAGCAGAGCCGATCGGACAGGAAACTATGGCTACACCTTC.